The entry that follows covers one TCR beta chain sequence. This CDR3 is 17 amino acids long. The germline V and J ends were trimmed by 0 bases and 2 bases, with 12 bases remaining between them. Germline-derived CDR1 and CDR2 are SGDLS and YYNGEE. The sample originates from a study of cytotoxic CD8 clonotypes in ibrutinib-treated CLL. Sequencing used immunoSEQ multiplex PCR; TCRdb keeps in-frame clones, though not all of them. The data show hundreds of thousands of clones, with 70% seen just once and approximately 15% held by the top ten. The source is a human donor with chronic lymphocytic leukemia. This rearrangement joins TRBV9 to TRBJ2-6, with a weak D call TRBD2 (5 bases). Here the sequenced sample was PBMCs, taken after 24 months of ibrutinib treatment. The DNA for the CDR3 is TGTGCCAGCAGCGTAGCCCCCACTAGAGCTGGGGCCAACGTCCTGACTTTC. This translates into CASSVAPTRAGANVLTF.